The 8 T cell receptor beta chains in this list originate from one sample, sequenced in a study of blood T cell repertoires in COVID-19. TCRdb keeps only in-frame clones here, not all; method: immunoSEQ multiplex PCR. The repertoire holds under 200,000 clones, with approximately 91% as singletons. The sequenced sample consisted of peripheral blood. The receptors here all came from a man aged 18 to 29 with COVID-19, enrolled during active disease.

The V gene is TRBV28, the J gene TRBJ2-3; 10 positions agree with TRBD2. V trimming: 1 base; J trimming: 2 bases; junction bases outside the gene matches: 6. Per germline, CDR1 MDHEN and CDR2 SYDVKM. This CDR3 is built from 17 residues. In nucleotides, the CDR3 is TGTGCCAGCAGTTTATCGCTAGCGGGAGTGGCCACAGATACGCAGTATTTT. This codes for CASSLSLAGVATDTQYF. The full variable domain, rest sourced from reference TRBV28 and TRBJ2-3, is DVKVTQSSRYLVKRTGEKVFLECVQDMDHENMFWYRQDPGLGLRLIYFSYDVKMKEKGDIPEGYSVSREKKERFSLILESASTNQTSMYLCASSLSLAGVATDTQYFGPGTRLTVL.

The chain joins TRBV27 to TRBJ2-7, with TRBD1 identical over 12 bases. This CDR3 has 15 amino acids. Germline V gene lookup returns CDR1 MNHEY and CDR2 SMNVEV (reference sequence). V lost 10 bases to trimming and J lost 3 bases; unmatched junction nucleotides: 10. CDR3 bases: TGTGCCACCCGGTGGGGGACAGGGGGCTACTACGAGCAGTACTTC. Its protein is CATRWGTGGYYEQYF.

J is TRBJ1-3 and V is TRBV4-1; 7 bases map to TRBD1. V was clipped by 1 base and J by 4 bases; unmatched bases: 7. This CDR3 contains 16 residues. Germline V gene lookup returns CDR1 MGHRA and CDR2 YSYEKL. The CDR3 loop reads CASSQVQGRNGNTIYF. In nucleotides, the CDR3 is TGCGCCAGCAGCCAAGTACAGGGGCGAAACGGAAACACCATATATTTT.

The chain joins TRBV5-6 to TRBJ1-3; 7 bases are a match to TRBD1. Per germline, CDR1 SGHDT and CDR2 YYEEEE. This CDR3 has 11 residues. CDR3 nucleotide sequence: TGTGCGACAGGGTCTGGAAACACCATATATTTT. Its translation is CATGSGNTIYF.

CDR3 sequence reads: CASSYMGQEYF. In nucleotides, the CDR3 is TGTGCCAGCAGTTACATGGGACAGGAGTACTTC. The rearrangement joins TRBV6-5 to TRBJ2-4; TRBD1 matches at 8 bases. The junction had 2 bases not matched to a gene; V was cut back by 2 bases and J by 14 bases. CDR1 and CDR2 (germline): MNHEY, SVGAGI. The CDR3 contains 11 residues.

This chain joins TRBV11-2 and TRBJ2-4, with 8 positions matching TRBD1. The CDR3 length is 12 residues. The junction had 1 base not matched to a gene; V was cut back by 4 bases and J by 8 bases. Germline CDR1 SGHAT, CDR2 FQNNGV. CDR3 region: CASSSQGDIQYF. The CDR3 bases are TGTGCCAGCAGCTCACAGGGGGACATTCAGTACTTC. Drawing the rest from reference TRBV11-2 and TRBJ2-4, the complete variable domain is EAGVAQSPRYKIIEKRQSVAFWCNPISGHATLYWYQQILGQGPKLLIQFQNNGVVDDSQLPKDRFSAERLKGVDSTLKIQPAKLEDSAVYLCASSSQGDIQYFGAGTRLSVL.

The chain joins TRBV9 to TRBJ1-2; 7 nucleotides agree with TRBD1. V lost 1 base, J lost 1 base, and 7 bases stayed unmatched. From germline, CDR1 is SGDLS and CDR2 YYNGEE. The CDR3 spans 16 residues. The CDR3 loop reads CASSVNRDSDNYGYTF. CDR3 sequence (DNA): TGTGCCAGCAGCGTAAACAGGGACAGTGATAACTATGGCTACACCTTC. The variable domain in full, with the rest retrieved from reference TRBV9 and TRBJ1-2, is DSGVTQTPKHLITATGQRVTLRCSPRSGDLSVYWYQQSLDQGLQFLIQYYNGEERAKGNILERFSAQQFPDLHSELNLSSLELGDSALYFCASSVNRDSDNYGYTFGSGTRLTVV.

The chain uses TRBV4-2 and TRBJ1-5, with D perhaps TRBD1 (5 bases). This CDR3 region has 17 residues. V gave up 6 bases and J gave up 3 bases, with 21 bases separating them. Germline V lookup: CDR1 LGHNA, CDR2 YNFKEQ. CDR3 nucleotide sequence: TGTGCCAGCAGTCTGCAGGGAACAGGTGGCCTCAATCAGCCCCAGCATTTT. Amino acid sequence: CASSLQGTGGLNQPQHF.